This TCR beta chain was captured by sequencing in a study of early T cells in non-severe SARS-CoV-2 infection. Study details: Unpaired chains resulted from sequencing bulk RNA of unsorted whole blood. Whole-study findings and limits: Private and CD4 specificities were missed by VDJdb matching, which favored anti-spike CD8 responses.

Germline CDR1 LGHDT, CDR2 YNNKEL (reference sequence). The CDR3 extends over 13 amino acids. Trimming took 1 base from V and 5 from J, leaving 8 bases between them. Separate cDNA molecules each had unique molecular identifiers attached to them. One entry per CDR3 protein, called by TCRdb with MiXCR from the 5' RACE reads. This sample has about 60,000 distinct CDR3 sequences, with approximately 9% found just once. A note on this clonotype: The target antigen is unknown.

The chain recombines TRBV3-1 with TRBJ2-5; unclear D gene. This TCR was recovered from an adult who was a healthcare worker with PCR-confirmed SARS-CoV-2 infection or an uninfected control (not recorded which). Sequenced: whole blood. The CDR3 region is CASSQGGVETQYF. The CDR3 region has the DNA TGTGCCAGCAGCCAAGGCGGAGTGGAGACCCAGTACTTC.